This TCR beta chain originates from a study of OX40 agonist ivuxolimab in advanced cancers. Turning to the study itself: Dose-escalation subjects each had hepatocellular carcinoma, melanoma, renal cell or head and neck cancer. From roughly 20 to 90 years was the age range, with a mean of around 54 years, and approximately 80% were male.

Libraries were prepared by immunoSEQ multiplex PCR; TCRdb keeps only in-frame clonotypes and omits some of them. The data hold tens of thousands of clones, with roughly 78% observed a single time. The CDR3 runs 13 residues. Between the trimmed V and J ends, which lost 0 bases and 4 bases, there was a span of 7 bases. Germline V CDR1 and CDR2: SGHNT, YYREEE (reference sequence). Study results and limitations: The investigators did not determine what antigen specificity the expanded peripheral T cells had. At 0.1 to 3.0 mg/kg and by week 6, clonal expansion occurred in CD4+ and CD8+ blood T cells.

This clone has more than one count but fewer than ten. The antigen remains undetermined. The gene calls are TRBV5-4 and TRBJ1-1; D is undetermined. The specimen comprised CD4+ or CD8+ T cells sorted from blood, sampled in a trial of the OX40 agonist ivuxolimab. The sequence was obtained from an adult with an advanced solid tumor such as melanoma, head and neck, liver or kidney cancer. The CDR3 loop reads CASSLGGTTEAFF. As DNA, the CDR3 is TGTGCCAGCAGCTTGGGGGGAACCACTGAAGCTTTCTTT.